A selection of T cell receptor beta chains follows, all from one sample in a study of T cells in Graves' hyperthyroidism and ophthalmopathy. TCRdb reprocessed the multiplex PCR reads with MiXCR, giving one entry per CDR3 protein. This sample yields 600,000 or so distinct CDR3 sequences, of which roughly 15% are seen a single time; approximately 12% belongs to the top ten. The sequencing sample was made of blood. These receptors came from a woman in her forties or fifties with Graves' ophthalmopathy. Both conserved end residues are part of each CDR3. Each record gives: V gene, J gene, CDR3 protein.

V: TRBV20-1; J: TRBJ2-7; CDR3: CSARGTSGSRYEQYF
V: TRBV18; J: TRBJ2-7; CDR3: CVSSPLAGGPYEQYF
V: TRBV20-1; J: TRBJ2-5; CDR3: CSARDQGVETQYF
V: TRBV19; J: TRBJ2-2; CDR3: CASSDRERYTGELFF
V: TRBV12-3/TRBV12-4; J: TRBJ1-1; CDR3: CASSRPGAVTEAFF
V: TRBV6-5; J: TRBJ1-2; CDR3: CASSYSQGFRNYGYTF
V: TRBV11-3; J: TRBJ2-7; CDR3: CASSFGYSPSYEQYF
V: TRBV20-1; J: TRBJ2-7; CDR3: CSATPATGDEQYF
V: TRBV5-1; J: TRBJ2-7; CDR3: CASSEGDSQYEQYF
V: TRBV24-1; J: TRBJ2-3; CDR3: CATSDLREVSTDTQYF
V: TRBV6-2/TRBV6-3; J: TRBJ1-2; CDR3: CASSYSVVGQGSGYTF
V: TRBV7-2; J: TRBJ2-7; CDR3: CASSTGTGGGYEQYF
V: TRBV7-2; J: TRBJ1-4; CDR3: CASSLVASTEKLFF
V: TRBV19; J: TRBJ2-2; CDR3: CASSIVGQSNTGELFF
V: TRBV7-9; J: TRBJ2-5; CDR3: CASRQTAKETQYF
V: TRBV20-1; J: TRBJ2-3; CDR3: CSASRGHGGVTDTQYF
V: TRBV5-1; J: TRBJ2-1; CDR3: CASSSILAGGWDEQFF
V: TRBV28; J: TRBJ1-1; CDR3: CASSPVGGQINTEAFF
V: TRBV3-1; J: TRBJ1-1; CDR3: CASSPRQGFGTEAFF
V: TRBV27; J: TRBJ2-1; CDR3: CASSFQGNERFF
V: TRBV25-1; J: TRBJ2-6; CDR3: CASSASVPGANVLTF
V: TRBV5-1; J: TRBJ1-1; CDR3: CASSLLGGVTTEAFF
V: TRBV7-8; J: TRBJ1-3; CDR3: CASSLVPYPRQGAGNTIYF
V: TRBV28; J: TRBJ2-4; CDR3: CASSSGEGRAKNIQYF
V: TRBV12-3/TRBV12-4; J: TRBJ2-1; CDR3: CASSLAGRRNSYNEQFF
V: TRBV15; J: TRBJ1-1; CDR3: CATSPEGAQMNTEAFF
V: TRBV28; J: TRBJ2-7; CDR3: CASRLAGGQEQYF
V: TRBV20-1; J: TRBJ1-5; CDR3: CSARDREGLTPQHF
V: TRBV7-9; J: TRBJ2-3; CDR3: CASTKPGHDTDTQYF
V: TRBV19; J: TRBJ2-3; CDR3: CASSSPDRGRGTQYF
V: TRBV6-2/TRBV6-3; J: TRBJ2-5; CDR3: CASTGTGGLGTQYF
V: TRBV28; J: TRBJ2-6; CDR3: CASSLLGRGSGANVLTF